Each of the 23 T cell receptor beta chains below was sequenced from the same sample in a study of blood T cell repertoires in COVID-19. The protocol was immunoSEQ multiplex PCR, while the TCRdb copy is restricted to in-frame clones and leaves out a portion. The profile covers 300,000 to 450,000 clones, with about 90% appearing a single time and less than 2.5% taken by the ten largest. The sample taken for sequencing was PBMCs or T cells enriched from blood (not recorded which). The receptors here all came from a man between 40 and 49 years old in a cohort exposed to, infected with or recovered from COVID-19 (not recorded which).

The chain recombines TRBV9 with TRBJ1-2; 7 bases line up with TRBD1. Germline V lookup: CDR1 SGDLS, CDR2 YYNGEE. CDR3 length: 13 residues. The J segment lost 4 bases and the V segment lost 3 bases, leaving 3 bases of the junction unmatched. CDR3 amino acids: CASSAGQAYGYTF. CDR3 in DNA: TGTGCCAGCAGCGCAGGACAGGCCTATGGCTACACCTTC.

This chain links TRBV29-1 with TRBJ2-7; 11 bases align to TRBD2. Germline V gene sequence: CDR1 SQVTM, CDR2 ANQGSEA. The CDR3 runs 12 residues. V shed 7 bases, J shed 8 bases, and the junction held 7 bases outside the gene matches. Here the CDR3 reads CSAEASGRKQYF. The CDR3, as DNA: TGCAGCGCCGAGGCTAGCGGGAGGAAGCAGTACTTC.

With regard to this clone: The sample has other DNA sequences that encode this CDR3 too. The gene calls are TRBV3-1 (or the pseudogene TRBV3-2) and TRBJ2-2; no reliable D call. Per germline, CDR1 LGHDT and CDR2 YNNKEL (reference sequence). The germline V and J ends were trimmed by 3 bases and 6 bases, with 5 bases remaining between them. The CDR3 is 12 residues long. CDR3 in amino acids: CASSHRAGELFF. The DNA for the CDR3 is TGTGCCAGCAGCCACCGGGCCGGGGAGCTGTTTTTT.

In its sample, this clone was seen once. The chain uses TRBV19 and TRBJ2-7, with D perhaps TRBD1 (6 bases). The CDR3 is made up of 13 amino acids. CDR1 is LNHDA, CDR2 SQIVND, per germline (reference sequence). V gave up 3 bases and J gave up 7 bases, with 13 bases separating them. The CDR3 is CASSIQGLPEQYF. For the CDR3, the DNA is TGTGCCAGTAGTATCCAGGGGCTCCCTGAGCAGTACTTC.

The chain couples TRBV15 to TRBJ1-2; 8 nucleotides agree with TRBD1. This CDR3 spans 15 amino acids. Germline V gene data show CDR1 as LNHNV and CDR2 as YYDKDF (reference sequence). V was clipped by 5 bases and J by 2 bases; unmatched bases: 7. CDR3 amino acids: CATSPPGQANYGYTF. The CDR3 nucleotides are TGTGCCACCAGCCCCCCGGGACAGGCAAACTATGGCTACACCTTC. Drawing the rest from reference TRBV15 and TRBJ1-2, the complete variable domain is DAMVIQNPRYQVTQFGKPVTLSCSQTLNHNVMYWYQQKSSQAPKLLFHYYDKDFNNEADTPDNFQSRRPNTSFCFLDIRSPGLGDTAMYLCATSPPGQANYGYTFGSGTRLTVV.

The chain is built from TRBV19 and TRBJ2-7; tentatively, D is TRBD2 (6 bases). V lost 2 bases, J lost 3 bases, and 11 bases lay in between. In germline, CDR1 is LNHDA, CDR2 SQIVND (reference sequence). The CDR3 contains 14 residues. The CDR3 is CASSIFGGIYEQYF. The CDR3 coding sequence is TGTGCCAGTAGTATATTTGGAGGGATCTACGAGCAGTACTTC.

The genes are TRBV3-1 (or the pseudogene TRBV3-2) and TRBJ2-1, with 14 nucleotides matching TRBD2. V trimming: 4 bases; J trimming: 6 bases; junction bases outside the gene matches: 5. Germline CDR1 and CDR2: LGHDT and YNNKEL (reference sequence). The CDR3 runs 16 residues. The CDR3 DNA follows: TGTGCCAGCAGCCGCAGGGGGACTAGCGGGAGCAATGAGCAGTTCTTC. Its protein product is CASSRRGTSGSNEQFF.

The chain combines TRBV27 with TRBJ2-2, with 8 nucleotides matching TRBD1. The CDR3 totals 15 residues. Germline V gene sequence: CDR1 MNHEY, CDR2 SMNVEV (reference sequence). Losses at the gene ends were 5 bases for V and 5 bases for J; bases not matched to a gene: 7. CDR3 nucleotides: TGTGCCAGCAGTAAAGGGACAGGTGGGACCGGGGAGCTGTTTTTT. It specifies CASSKGTGGTGELFF.

The sample holds one count of this clone. The chain links TRBV6-1 to TRBJ1-5; D perhaps matches TRBD1 (5 bases). The V end lost 1 base, the J end lost 2 bases, and 12 bases lay between the germline ends. CDR1 and CDR2 (germline): MNHNS, SASEGT. The CDR3 covers 16 residues. The CDR3 spells CASSEVVTGGNQPQHF. DNA for the CDR3: TGTGCCAGCAGTGAAGTGGTCACGGGGGGCAATCAGCCCCAGCATTTT.

This sequence joins TRBV5-1 and TRBJ1-3, with D perhaps TRBD1 (5 bases). The V end was cut by 4 bases, the J end by 0 bases, with 8 bases between. This CDR3 contains 14 residues. Germline values: CDR1 SGHRS, CDR2 YFSETQ. CDR3 region: CASSPTDSGNTIYF. CDR3 DNA: TGCGCCAGCAGCCCGACAGACTCTGGAAACACCATATATTTT.

This sequence joins TRBV5-1 and TRBJ2-1, with 13 nucleotides matching TRBD2. Germline CDR1 SGHRS, CDR2 YFSETQ. J lost 8 bases, V lost 4 bases, and 9 bases had no gene match. This CDR3 is 16 amino acids long. The CDR3 spells CASSLQGLAGVYEQFF. DNA of the CDR3: TGCGCCAGCAGCCTACAAGGACTAGCGGGAGTGTATGAGCAGTTCTTC.

The V and J genes are TRBV28 and TRBJ2-7; 14 bases align to TRBD2. From germline, CDR1 is MDHEN and CDR2 SYDVKM. The ends lost 4 bases at V and 0 bases at J; junction bases unmatched: 5. The CDR3 spans 17 residues. The DNA for the CDR3 is TGTGCCAGCAGTTCCCGAGGGACTAGCGGGAGCTCCTACGAGCAGTACTTC. This gives the protein CASSSRGTSGSSYEQYF.

The genes are TRBV28 and TRBJ2-6; 12 bases line up with TRBD2. The CDR3 has 19 amino acids. After removal of 6 bases from V and 3 bases from J, the junction contained 12 bases not matched to a gene. Germline loops: CDR1 MDHEN, CDR2 SYDVKM. The DNA for the CDR3 is TGTGCCAGCAGCAGCCCTAGCGGGAGGGCATTGGATGGGGCCAACGTCCTGACTTTC. It codes for CASSSPSGRALDGANVLTF.

The chain has TRBV6-5 and TRBJ1-1; the D is unclear. The germline CDR1 and CDR2 sequences are MNHEY and SVGAGI. This CDR3 region has 14 residues. Trimming shortened V by 5 bases and J by 0 bases, and 10 bases separated the two germline ends. CDR3 DNA sequence: TGTGCCAGCAGTCCCCGATCGGTGAACACTGAAGCTTTCTTT. Translating it yields CASSPRSVNTEAFF.

This chain joins TRBV7-2 and TRBJ2-5; TRBD1 agrees at 8 bases. The CDR3 has 13 residues. In germline, CDR1 is SGHTA, CDR2 FQGNSA. Trimming cost V 7 bases and J 4 bases; bases outside gene matches: 5. The CDR3 protein is CASTWTGRETQYF. The CDR3 nucleotides are TGTGCCAGCACTTGGACAGGGAGAGAGACCCAGTACTTC.

The count of this clone is one. The chain is built from TRBV3-1 (or the pseudogene TRBV3-2) and TRBJ1-4; D is ambiguous. The V gene's germline CDR1 is LGHDT and CDR2 YNNKEL (reference sequence). Trimming took off 0 bases at V and 8 bases at J, with 4 bases between the two ends. This CDR3 has 12 residues. CDR3 sequence (DNA): TGTGCCAGCAGCCAAGATCGGGAAAAACTGTTTTTT. This encodes CASSQDREKLFF.

The rearrangement links TRBV11-2 to TRBJ1-3, with D possibly being TRBD1 (6 bases). The CDR3 totals 16 residues. V dropped 1 base and J dropped 2 bases, with 12 bases sitting between them. The germline CDR1 and CDR2 sequences are SGHAT and FQNNGV. For the CDR3, the DNA is TGTGCCAGCAGCTTAGCGGGGGGCTCCGCTGGAAACACCATATATTTT. Translation gives CASSLAGGSAGNTIYF.

This clone has a single count. The rearrangement joins TRBV3-1 (or the pseudogene TRBV3-2) to TRBJ2-1; 12 bases match TRBD2. J lost 5 bases, V lost 5 bases, and 4 bases had no gene match. CDR3 length equals 15 residues. Germline V CDR1 and CDR2: LGHDT, YNNKEL (reference sequence). The CDR3 bases are TGTGCCAGCAGCGATCGGACTAGCGGGAACAATGAGCAGTTCTTC. The encoded protein is CASSDRTSGNNEQFF.

This clone was seen a single time. This rearrangement joins TRBV5-4 to TRBJ2-3, with D maybe TRBD1 (5 bases). This CDR3 is built from 15 residues. Trimming shortened V by 3 bases and J by 0 bases, and 11 bases separated the two germline ends. The germline gives CDR1 SGHNT, CDR2 YYREEE (reference sequence). CDR3 protein: CASSYDSTSTDTQYF. In nucleotides, the CDR3 is TGTGCCAGCAGCTACGACAGTACTAGCACAGATACGCAGTATTTT.

The V call is TRBV28, the J call TRBJ1-3, with 9 positions matching TRBD1. Germline V gene lookup returns CDR1 MDHEN and CDR2 SYDVKM. V shed 2 bases and J 4 bases; nucleotides not matched to a gene: 6. The CDR3 consists of 16 residues. The CDR3 region is CASSLPGQGIGNTIYF. In DNA form, the CDR3 reads TGTGCCAGCAGTTTACCGGGACAGGGAATCGGAAACACCATATATTTT.

The count of this clone is one. The genes are TRBV6-5 and TRBJ2-7; TRBD2 aligns across 7 bases. CDR3 size: 14 residues. The junction had 6 bases not matched to a gene; V was cut back by 5 bases and J by 2 bases. CDR1 MNHEY and CDR2 SVGAGI come from the germline V gene. CDR3 sequence (DNA): TGTGCCAGCAGTCCAGCGGGGCCTCCCTACGAGCAGTACTTC. The encoded protein is CASSPAGPPYEQYF.

The rearrangement links TRBV6-5 to TRBJ2-3, with 7 bases fitting TRBD2. From germline, CDR1 is MNHEY and CDR2 SVGAGI. This CDR3 has 15 amino acids. The V gene end was trimmed by 0 bases and the J gene end by 4 bases; junction bases not matched to a gene: 4. The CDR3 DNA is TGTGCCAGCAGTTACTCCGCGGGAGTGTCAGATACGCAGTATTTT. This sequence encodes CASSYSAGVSDTQYF.

The chain links TRBV5-1 to TRBJ2-2, with D hard to call. Germline-derived CDR1 and CDR2 are SGHRS and YFSETQ. This CDR3 comprises 11 residues. The V end lost 2 bases, the J end lost 6 bases, and 2 bases lay between the germline ends. CDR3 amino acids: CASSFSGELFF. DNA of the CDR3: TGCGCCAGCAGCTTCTCCGGGGAGCTGTTTTTT.